This T cell receptor (beta chain) was captured by sequencing in a study of blood T cell repertoires in COVID-19. Overall study: Nucleic acid was either cDNA or gDNA, and it came from T cells, B-cell-depleted T cells, or PBMCs.

V was clipped by 7 bases and J by 4 bases, with 18 bases between them. The CDR3 consists of 15 residues. Germline assignment: CDR1 SNHLY and CDR2 FYNNEI. Participant-reported clinical history was the basis for cohort assignment. Exposed study participants had met a COVID-19 case within 2 weeks before entry. Authors' data handling: Reference gene primers were amplified, and this amplification served to estimate nucleated cell counts. Only in-frame clones appear in the TCRdb table, and some are missing; sequencing was by immunoSEQ multiplex PCR. The D gene and trimming were derived from the DNA, and the V and J assignments and clone size from that table. The sample lists 140,000 to 150,000 clones, 84% seen once, with less than 6% in the top ten.

Sequenced material: PBMCs or T cells enriched from blood (not recorded which). V is TRBV2 and J is TRBJ2-3; possible D gene TRBD2, 5 bases. The receptor's source is a woman aged 50 to 65 who had been exposed to COVID-19. DNA for the CDR3: TGTGCCAGCACCTACCAACTAGTTGGCGCAGATACGCAGTATTTT. Translation gives CASTYQLVGADTQYF.